Shown below are 15 T cell receptor beta chains from a single sample sequenced in a study of shared clonotypes between healthy human individuals. Produced via immunoSEQ multiplex PCR; TCRdb's table is partial and in-frame only. The data hold 450,000 to 500,000 clones, with approximately 79% observed a single time. The sample was PBMCs. The source is a woman aged 40 to 50 in good health. Some clones in this sample may be carry-over from other donors' samples.

V is TRBV10-3 and J is TRBJ2-5; D may be TRBD1 or TRBD2 (6 bases each). The CDR3 loop spans 13 amino acids. V shed 11 bases and J shed 5 bases, with 18 bases lying between them. The V gene's germline CDR1 is ENHRY and CDR2 SYGVKD. This CDR3 is CAAQGTPTETQYF. Here the CDR3 DNA reads TGTGCCGCTCAGGGGACTCCCACGGAGACCCAGTACTTC.

This clone was counted at least ten times. The chain links TRBV4-2 to TRBJ2-1, with 9 positions matching TRBD2. From germline, CDR1 is LGHNA and CDR2 YNFKEQ. Unmatched junction bases numbered 6, after V lost 0 bases and J lost 6 bases. The CDR3 contains 16 residues. The CDR3 nucleotides are TGTGCCAGCAGCCAAGACCCCCCGGGACTAGCCAATGAGCAGTTCTTC. Translated: CASSQDPPGLANEQFF.

V gene TRBV28 combines with J gene TRBJ2-7; D remains unclear. Germline loops: CDR1 MDHEN, CDR2 SYDVKM. With 6 bases removed from V and 7 bases from J, the gap between germline ends came to 19 bases. This CDR3 contains 14 residues. This CDR3 reads CASSRLGFYGEQYF. As DNA, the CDR3 is TGTGCCAGCAGCCGGTTGGGGTTTTATGGTGAGCAGTACTTC.

V is TRBV7-9 and J is TRBJ2-7; 8 bases agree with TRBD2. The length of the CDR3 is 16 residues. Germline values: CDR1 SEHNR, CDR2 FQNEAQ (reference sequence). With V trimmed by 3 bases and J by 4 bases, 11 bases remained unmatched. CDR3 in DNA: TGTGCCAGCAGCTTGAGGCCAGCGGGAGAAGGTTACGAGCAGTACTTC. Protein product: CASSLRPAGEGYEQYF. Filled out from reference TRBV7-9 and TRBJ2-7, the complete variable domain reads DTGVSQNPRHKITKRGQNVTFRCDPISEHNRLYWYRQTLGQGPEFLTYFQNEAQLEKSRLLSDRFSAERPKGSFSTLEIQRTEQGDSAMYLCASSLRPAGEGYEQYFGPGTRLTVT.

The chain carries TRBV28 and TRBJ2-5; 8 nucleotides align to TRBD1. The CDR3 is 14 residues long. V shed 7 bases, J shed 5 bases, and the junction held 9 bases outside the gene matches. Germline V gene data show CDR1 as MDHEN and CDR2 as SYDVKM. The CDR3 sequence is CASTPRTGLETQYF. The CDR3 DNA sequence: TGTGCCAGCACGCCTAGGACAGGGCTGGAGACCCAGTACTTC. Combining the CDR3 with reference TRBV28 and TRBJ2-5 gives the whole variable domain DVKVTQSSRYLVKRTGEKVFLECVQDMDHENMFWYRQDPGLGLRLIYFSYDVKMKEKGDIPEGYSVSREKKERFSLILESASTNQTSMYLCASTPRTGLETQYFGPGTRLLVL.

This clone was counted only a few times. The V gene is TRBV7-2, the J gene TRBJ2-1; D tentatively reads TRBD1 or TRBD2 (5 bases each). Germline V lookup: CDR1 SGHTA, CDR2 FQGNSA. V was clipped by 6 bases and J by 13 bases, with 19 bases between them. This CDR3 comprises 13 residues. CDR3 coding DNA: TGTGCCAGCAGATCCCCGGGACCCAATCCCCAGTTCTTC. Translation: CASRSPGPNPQFF.

The rearrangement links TRBV5-5 to TRBJ2-6, with D perhaps matching TRBD2 (6 bases). Trimming shortened V by 3 bases and J by 0 bases, and 10 bases separated the two germline ends. The CDR3 totals 16 residues. Germline assignment: CDR1 SGHKS and CDR2 YYEKEE (reference sequence). CDR3 DNA: TGTGCCAGCAGCTGGGACGGGAGCTCTGGGGCCAACGTCCTGACTTTC. Translated: CASSWDGSSGANVLTF.

A single count supports this clone. The genes are TRBV9 and TRBJ1-2; D is possibly TRBD1 (6 bases). The V end was cut by 4 bases, the J end by 5 bases, with 24 bases between. CDR3 size: 17 residues. The germline V gene encodes CDR1 SGDLS and CDR2 YYNGEE. CDR3 nucleotides: TGTGCCAGCAGCACCGGGACACCCGGGCTAACCTCTTATGGCTACACCTTC. Protein sequence: CASSTGTPGLTSYGYTF.

The gene calls are TRBV6-6 and TRBJ1-1; D possibly corresponds to TRBD1 (5 bases). CDR3 length equals 14 residues. Trimming cost V 2 bases and J 3 bases, with 10 bases left between them. Germline V gene sequence: CDR1 MNHNY, CDR2 SVGAGI (reference sequence). The CDR3 reads CASSYVGGDTEAFF. The CDR3 nucleotides are TGTGCCAGCAGTTACGTCGGGGGGGACACTGAAGCTTTCTTT.

This clone was counted once. V is TRBV5-4 and J is TRBJ2-7, with TRBD1 matching over 10 bases. V dropped 1 base and J dropped 4; count of bases not matched to a gene: 5. Germline values: CDR1 SGHNT, CDR2 YYREEE (reference sequence). There are 15 residues in the CDR3. The CDR3 nucleotides read TGTGCCAGCAGCTTGAGTGGACAGGGGGGTTACGAGCAGTACTTC. Encoded protein: CASSLSGQGGYEQYF.

This clone was seen more than once but under ten times. The chain links TRBV7-2 to TRBJ2-7; 9 positions agree with TRBD2. The germline gives CDR1 SGHTA, CDR2 FQGNSA. V was pared by 6 bases and J by 3 bases, with 9 bases of the junction left unmatched. The CDR3 contains 15 residues. The CDR3 sequence: CASRPPGLAFYEQYF. DNA for the CDR3: TGTGCCAGCAGGCCCCCGGGACTAGCATTCTACGAGCAGTACTTC.

The chain carries TRBV9 and TRBJ2-2; possibly TRBD1 or TRBD2 for D (5 bases each). Germline CDR1 and CDR2: SGDLS and YYNGEE. The V gene lost 4 bases and the J gene lost 11 bases, with 9 bases spanning the gap. The CDR3 loop spans 11 amino acids. The CDR3 protein is CASSPGAELFF. CDR3 DNA: TGTGCCAGCAGCCCCGGGGCCGAGCTGTTTTTT.

The V call is TRBV7-8, the J call TRBJ2-7, with 9 bases aligning to TRBD2. Germline V gives CDR1 SGHVS, CDR2 FQNEAQ. CDR3 length equals 22 residues. J lost 0 bases, V lost 5 bases, and 26 bases had no gene match. CDR3 in DNA: TGTGCCAGCAGCGCGCAAACTGGACGACGGACTAGCGATGATCGGAACTCCTACGAGCAGTACTTC. This gives the protein CASSAQTGRRTSDDRNSYEQYF.

This clone was found once. This sequence joins TRBV7-3 and TRBJ2-2; D is perhaps TRBD1 or TRBD2 (6 bases each). There are 16 residues in the CDR3. Trimming took 5 bases from V and 3 from J, leaving 16 bases between them. Germline CDR1 and CDR2: SGHTA and FQGTGA. The CDR3 nucleotides are TGTGCCAGCAGCCTCGGGGGCGAAGCGTACACCGGGGAGCTGTTTTTT. This gives the protein CASSLGGEAYTGELFF.

V gene TRBV28 combines with J gene TRBJ1-2; D is perhaps TRBD1 (6 bases). This CDR3 region has 16 residues. Trimming shortened V by 1 base and J by 5 bases, and 17 bases separated the two germline ends. CDR1 MDHEN and CDR2 SYDVKM come from the germline V gene. Written as DNA, the CDR3 is TGTGCCAGCAGTTTATTTCCGGGCAGGGGCGAGTATGGCTACACCTTC. Translation gives CASSLFPGRGEYGYTF.